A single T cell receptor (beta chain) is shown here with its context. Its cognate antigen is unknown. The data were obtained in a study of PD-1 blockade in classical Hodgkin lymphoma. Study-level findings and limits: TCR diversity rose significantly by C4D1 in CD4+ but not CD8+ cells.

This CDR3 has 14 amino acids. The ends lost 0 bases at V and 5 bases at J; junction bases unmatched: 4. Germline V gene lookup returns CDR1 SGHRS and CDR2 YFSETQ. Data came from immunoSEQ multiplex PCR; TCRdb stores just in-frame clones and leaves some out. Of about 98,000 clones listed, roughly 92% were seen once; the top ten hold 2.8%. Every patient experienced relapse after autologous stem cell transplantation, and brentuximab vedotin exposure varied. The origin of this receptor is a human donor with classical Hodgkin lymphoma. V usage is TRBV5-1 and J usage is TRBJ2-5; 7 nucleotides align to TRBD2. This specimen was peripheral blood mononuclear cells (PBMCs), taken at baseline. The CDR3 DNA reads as TGCGCCAGCAGCTTGGACCCCGGGGGGGAGACCCAGTACTTC. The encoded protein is CASSLDPGGETQYF. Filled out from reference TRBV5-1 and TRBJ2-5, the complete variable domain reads KAGVTQTPRYLIKTRGQQVTLSCSPISGHRSVSWYQQTPGQGLQFLFEYFSETQRNKGNFPGRFSGRQFSNSRSEMNVSTLELGDSALYLCASSLDPGGETQYFGPGTRLLVL.